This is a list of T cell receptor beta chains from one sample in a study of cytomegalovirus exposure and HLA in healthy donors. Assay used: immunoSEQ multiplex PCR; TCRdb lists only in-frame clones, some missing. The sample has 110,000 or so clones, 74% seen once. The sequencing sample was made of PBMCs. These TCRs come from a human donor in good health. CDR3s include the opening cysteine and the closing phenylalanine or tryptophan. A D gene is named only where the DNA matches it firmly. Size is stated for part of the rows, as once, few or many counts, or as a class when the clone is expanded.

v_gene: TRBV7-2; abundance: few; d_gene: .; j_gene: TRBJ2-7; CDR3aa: CASSLRGIVYEQYF
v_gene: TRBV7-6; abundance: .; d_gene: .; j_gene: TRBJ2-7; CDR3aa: CASSTLQVSEQYF
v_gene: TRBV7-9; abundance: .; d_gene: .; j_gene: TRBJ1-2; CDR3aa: CASSLSSGFKGYTF
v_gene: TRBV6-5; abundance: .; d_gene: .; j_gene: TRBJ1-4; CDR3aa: CASRRLTNEKLFF
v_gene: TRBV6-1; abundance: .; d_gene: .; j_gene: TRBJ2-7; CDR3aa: CASRAQGGVYEQYF
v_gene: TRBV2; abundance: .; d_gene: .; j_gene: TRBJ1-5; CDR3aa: CASTLGGVGSNQPQHF
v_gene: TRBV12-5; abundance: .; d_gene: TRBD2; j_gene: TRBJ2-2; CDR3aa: CASGSSGGVGTGELFF
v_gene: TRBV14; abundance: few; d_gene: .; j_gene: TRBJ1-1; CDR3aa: CASGSNMRDTEAFF
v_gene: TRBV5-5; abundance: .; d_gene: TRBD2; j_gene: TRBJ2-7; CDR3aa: CASSLSGTSPYEQYF
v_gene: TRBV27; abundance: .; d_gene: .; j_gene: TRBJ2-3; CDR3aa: CASARRRSDTQYF
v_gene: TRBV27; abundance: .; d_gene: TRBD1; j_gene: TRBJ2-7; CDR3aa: CASSKPRGQGAYEQYF
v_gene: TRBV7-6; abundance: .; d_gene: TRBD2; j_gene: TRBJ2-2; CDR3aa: CASSWGLAGAGELFF
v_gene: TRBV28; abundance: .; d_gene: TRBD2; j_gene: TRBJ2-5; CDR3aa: CASSFGGARETQYF
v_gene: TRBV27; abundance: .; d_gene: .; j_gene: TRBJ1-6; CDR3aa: CASSSSLHSSYNSPLHF
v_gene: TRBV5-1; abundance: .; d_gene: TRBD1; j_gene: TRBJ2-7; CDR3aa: CASSSGPFDGDRADPLYEQYF
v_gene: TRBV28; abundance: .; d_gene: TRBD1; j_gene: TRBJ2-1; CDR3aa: CATGQGGRTEQFF
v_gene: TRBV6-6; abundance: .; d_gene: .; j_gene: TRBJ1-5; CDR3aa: CASSYGVRGGDQPQHF
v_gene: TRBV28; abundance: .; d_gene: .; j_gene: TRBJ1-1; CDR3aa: CASRRQENTEAFF
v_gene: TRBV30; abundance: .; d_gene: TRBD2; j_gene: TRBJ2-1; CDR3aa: CAWITGTSSYNEQFF
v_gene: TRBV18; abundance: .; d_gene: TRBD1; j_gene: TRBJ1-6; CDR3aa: CASSAKQGGASYNSPLHF
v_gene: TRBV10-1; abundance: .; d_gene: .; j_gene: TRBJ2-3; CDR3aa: CATSVSTSTDTQYF
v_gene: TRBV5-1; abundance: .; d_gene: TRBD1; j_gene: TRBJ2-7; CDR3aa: CASSWGTGEYGEQYF
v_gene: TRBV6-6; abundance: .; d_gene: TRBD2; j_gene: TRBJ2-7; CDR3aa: CASRDLAGVSYEQYF
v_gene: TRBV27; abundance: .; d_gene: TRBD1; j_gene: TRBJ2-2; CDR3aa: CASSLQGAGTGELFF
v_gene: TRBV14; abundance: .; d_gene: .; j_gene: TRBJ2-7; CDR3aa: CASSQNAGKTQYF
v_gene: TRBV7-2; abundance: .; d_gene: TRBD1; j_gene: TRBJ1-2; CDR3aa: CASSFRQGHGYTF
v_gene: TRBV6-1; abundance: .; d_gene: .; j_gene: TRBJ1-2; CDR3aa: CASTLRAPGYTF
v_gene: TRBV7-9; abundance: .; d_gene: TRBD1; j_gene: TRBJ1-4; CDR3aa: CASSKDRVNATNEKLFF
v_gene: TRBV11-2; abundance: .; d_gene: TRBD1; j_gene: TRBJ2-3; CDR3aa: CASSSNRGVSTDTQYF
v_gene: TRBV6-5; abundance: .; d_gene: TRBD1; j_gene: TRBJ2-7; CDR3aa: CASSRTGNEQYF
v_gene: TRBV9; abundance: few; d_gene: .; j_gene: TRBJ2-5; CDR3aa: CASSTQTGPQETQYF
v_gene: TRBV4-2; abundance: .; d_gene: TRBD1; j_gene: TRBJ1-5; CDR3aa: CASSQTTGSAQPQHF
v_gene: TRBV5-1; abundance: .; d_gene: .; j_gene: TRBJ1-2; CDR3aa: CASSLVQGVGYTF
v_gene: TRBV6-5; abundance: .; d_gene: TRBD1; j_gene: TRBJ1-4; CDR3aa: CASSYSNRGYEKLFF
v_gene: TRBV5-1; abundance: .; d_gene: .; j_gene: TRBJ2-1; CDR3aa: CASSLVGGALYNEQFF
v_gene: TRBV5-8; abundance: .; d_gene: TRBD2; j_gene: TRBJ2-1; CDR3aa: CASSQRGGIYNEQFF
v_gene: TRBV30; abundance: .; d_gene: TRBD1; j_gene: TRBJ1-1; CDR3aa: CAWSVGQGRTEAFF